The 30 T cell receptor beta chains given below trace back to one sample, sequenced in a study of Ad26.COV2.S vaccination and SARS-CoV-2 variants. The data were produced by immunoSEQ multiplex PCR, yet TCRdb's version contains in-frame clones alone and is incomplete. Of 200,000 to 300,000 clones listed, roughly 88% were seen once; the top ten hold approximately 12%. The treatment: 15 to 20 received Ad26.COV2.S at low or high dose, single or two shots; about 5 received placebo; per-sample allocation not given. Material that was analyzed had been drawn on day 63 after the first vaccine or placebo injection. This sample comprised peripheral blood, obtained in a trial of Ad26.COV2.S vaccine versus placebo. These receptors were taken from a person aged 18 to 59 who received the Ad26.COV2.S COVID-19 vaccine or a placebo.

The CDR3: CASSPLGRGSTEAFF. The DNA of the CDR3 is TGTGCCAGCAGCCCCCTAGGCCGGGGCAGCACTGAAGCTTTCTTT. The chain couples TRBV7-2 to TRBJ1-1, with TRBD1 as a possible D gene (5 bases). The V and J ends lost 5 bases and 4 bases respectively, with 17 bases between them. Germline V lookup: CDR1 SGHTA, CDR2 FQGNSA. The CDR3 loop spans 15 amino acids. Full variable domain (remainder filled in from reference TRBV7-2 and TRBJ1-1): GAGVSQSPSNKVTEKGKDVELRCDPISGHTALYWYRQSLGQGLEFLIYFQGNSAPDKSGLPSDRFSAERTGGSVSTLTIQRTQQEDSAVYLCASSPLGRGSTEAFFGQGTRLTVV.

The chain uses TRBV27 and TRBJ2-7, with 9 bases that match TRBD1. V trimming: 7 bases; J trimming: 5 bases; junction bases outside the gene matches: 12. Germline assignment: CDR1 MNHEY and CDR2 SMNVEV (reference sequence). This CDR3 comprises 15 residues. CDR3 loop: CASKIPGQGINEQYF. The CDR3, as DNA: TGTGCCAGCAAGATACCGGGACAGGGCATCAACGAGCAGTACTTC.

V gene TRBV5-1 combines with J gene TRBJ2-6; D gene uncertain. With 0 bases removed from V and 0 bases from J, the gap between germline ends came to 10 bases. The germline V gene encodes CDR1 SGHRS and CDR2 YFSETQ. This CDR3 has 17 residues. CDR3 DNA sequence: TGCGCCAGCAGCTTGGACATGCCAGGCTCTGGGGCCAACGTCCTGACTTTC. Translation: CASSLDMPGSGANVLTF.

V and J are TRBV11-1 and TRBJ2-7; TRBD1 aligns across 7 bases. J lost 6 bases, V lost 2 bases, and 7 bases had no gene match. The CDR3 is made up of 14 amino acids. Germline-derived CDR1 and CDR2 are SGHAT and FQDESV (reference sequence). The CDR3, as DNA: TGTGCCAGCAGCTTACAGCAGGGGGTTGTCGAGCAGTACTTC. This codes for CASSLQQGVVEQYF.

Only one count was recorded for this clone. V is TRBV5-1 and J is TRBJ2-3, with 7 bases that match TRBD1. This CDR3 has 15 residues. Germline V lookup: CDR1 SGHRS, CDR2 YFSETQ. After removal of 5 bases from V and 1 base from J, the junction contained 7 bases not matched to a gene. The CDR3: CASRPTGAGTDTQYF. The CDR3 bases are TGCGCCAGCAGACCCACAGGGGCAGGCACAGATACGCAGTATTTT.

The chain couples TRBV28 to TRBJ1-4; D is perhaps TRBD1 (6 bases). CDR3 size: 14 residues. The V end was cut by 2 bases, the J end by 7 bases, with 11 bases between. Germline CDR1 reads MDHEN; CDR2 reads SYDVKM. CDR3 bases: TGTGCCAGCAGTTTAACAGGGTACACTGAAAAACTGTTTTTT. This codes for CASSLTGYTEKLFF.

V and J are TRBV7-3 and TRBJ2-3; 8 bases match TRBD2. Trimming removed 4 bases from V and 4 bases from J; junction bases left unmatched: 4. The CDR3 has 14 amino acids. Germline-derived CDR1 and CDR2 are SGHTA and FQGTGA. CDR3 sequence (DNA): TGTGCCAGCAGCTCCGGAGCGGGAGCAGATACGCAGTATTTT. Translation gives CASSSGAGADTQYF.

This clone was seen a handful of times. The rearrangement joins TRBV4-3 to TRBJ2-3; D gene ambiguous. The V end was cut by 4 bases, the J end by 4 bases, with 12 bases between. CDR3 length equals 14 residues. Germline V CDR1 and CDR2: LGHNA, YSLEER. The CDR3 nucleotides read TGCGCCAGCAGCCCCCGTGGGAACCCAGATACGCAGTATTTT. Amino acid sequence: CASSPRGNPDTQYF.

The chain has TRBV7-2 and TRBJ1-4; D is unresolved. The V gene lost 0 bases and the J gene lost 6 bases, with 8 bases spanning the gap. CDR3 length: 14 residues. Germline CDR1 is SGHTA and CDR2 is FQGNSA. CDR3 sequence: CASSLAHGYEKLFF. In DNA form, the CDR3 reads TGTGCCAGCAGCTTAGCGCACGGGTATGAAAAACTGTTTTTT. Full variable domain (missing parts from reference TRBV7-2 and TRBJ1-4): GAGVSQSPSNKVTEKGKDVELRCDPISGHTALYWYRQSLGQGLEFLIYFQGNSAPDKSGLPSDRFSAERTGGSVSTLTIQRTQQEDSAVYLCASSLAHGYEKLFFGSGTQLSVL.

This chain uses TRBV11-2 with TRBJ1-1; 7 positions agree with TRBD1. The CDR3 runs to 15 residues. Germline V gene sequence: CDR1 SGHAT, CDR2 FQNNGV. V shed 2 bases and J 3 bases; nucleotides not matched to a gene: 6. CDR3 in amino acids: CASSLRAGGDTEAFF. The CDR3 DNA is TGTGCCAGCAGCTTACGAGCAGGGGGGGACACTGAAGCTTTCTTT.

The V call is TRBV6-2 or TRBV6-3, the J call TRBJ2-4; 9 nucleotides align to TRBD2. V was pared by 6 bases and J by 4 bases, with 22 bases of the junction left unmatched. The CDR3 covers 20 residues. Germline CDR1 MNHEY, CDR2 SVGEGT. The CDR3 region is CASSYPLGASGIPSKNIQYF. In DNA form, the CDR3 reads TGTGCCAGCAGCTATCCCCTGGGGGCTAGCGGGATTCCCTCTAAAAACATTCAGTACTTC.

This clone was seen just once. The chain has TRBV19 and TRBJ2-1; D call uncertain. CDR3 length equals 16 residues. Germline V gives CDR1 LNHDA, CDR2 SQIVND (reference sequence). V gave up 7 bases and J gave up 2 bases, with 18 bases separating them. CDR3 nucleotides: TGTGCCAGTAACCGGAAATCGACGGACCCCTACAATGAGCAGTTCTTC. Protein sequence: CASNRKSTDPYNEQFF.

This chain links TRBV28 with TRBJ1-5, with TRBD1 as a possible D gene (6 bases). V lost 3 bases and J lost 1, with 10 bases in between. The germline gives CDR1 MDHEN, CDR2 SYDVKM. The CDR3 runs to 15 residues. The CDR3 loop is CASSFMTGSNQPQHF. The CDR3 DNA sequence: TGTGCCAGCAGTTTCATGACAGGCAGCAATCAGCCCCAGCATTTT.

The chain links TRBV27 to TRBJ2-7; either TRBD1 or TRBD2 may supply D (6 bases each). Trimming cost V 5 bases and J 7 bases, with 9 bases left between them. The germline V gene encodes CDR1 MNHEY and CDR2 SMNVEV (reference sequence). This CDR3 is 11 amino acids long. CDR3 DNA sequence: TGTGCCAGCAGTCGAGGGGGGGAGCAGTACTTC. It is translated as CASSRGGEQYF.

The rearrangement links TRBV3-1 (or the pseudogene TRBV3-2) to TRBJ2-6; TRBD2 matches at 7 bases. Trimming cost V 4 bases and J 1 base; bases outside gene matches: 4. The CDR3 spans 16 residues. Germline V gene lookup returns CDR1 LGHDT and CDR2 YNNKEL (reference sequence). CDR3 nucleotide sequence: TGTGCCAGCAGCCTAGGGAGGGGTTCTGGGGCCAACGTCCTGACTTTC. Translated: CASSLGRGSGANVLTF.

This rearrangement joins TRBV7-2 to TRBJ2-7, with a weak D call TRBD2 (6 bases). This CDR3 is 16 amino acids long. Trimming pared 5 bases from V and 2 bases from J, leaving 19 bases between. Germline CDR1 is SGHTA and CDR2 is FQGNSA. In DNA, the CDR3 is TGTGCCAGCAGCGACGGTTACGAGCGGGCTACCTACGAGCAGTACTTC. Its protein is CASSDGYERATYEQYF.

The chain uses TRBV27 and TRBJ2-3; perhaps TRBD1 as D (5 bases). V shed 7 bases and J shed 10 bases, with 12 bases lying between them. The CDR3 length is 11 residues. The germline V gene has CDR1 MNHEY and CDR2 SMNVEV (reference sequence). CDR3 protein: CASKGTGSQYF. CDR3 bases: TGTGCCAGCAAGGGAACAGGCTCGCAGTATTTT.

The rearrangement uses TRBV18 and TRBJ2-2; D gene unclear. The CDR3 extends over 12 amino acids. The V gene lost 5 bases and the J gene lost 4 bases, with 5 bases spanning the gap. Per the germline V gene, CDR1 is KGHSH and CDR2 is LQKENI. CDR3 bases: TGTGCCAGCTCAATGGGCACCGGGGAGCTGTTTTTT. Translation: CASSMGTGELFF. The whole variable domain, remainder taken from reference TRBV18 and TRBJ2-2, is NAGVMQNPRHLVRRRGQEARLRCSPMKGHSHVYWYRQLPEEGLKFMVYLQKENIIDESGMPKERFSAEFPKEGPSILRIQQVVRGDSAAYFCASSMGTGELFFGEGSRLTVL.

The chain couples TRBV10-3 to TRBJ1-1; D call uncertain. The length of the CDR3 is 12 residues. Between the trimmed V and J ends, which lost 8 bases and 3 bases, there was a span of 10 bases. Germline V gives CDR1 ENHRY, CDR2 SYGVKD. The CDR3 bases are TGTGCCATCGCACGGTTCGACACTGAAGCTTTCTTT. Translation: CAIARFDTEAFF.

V usage is TRBV7-9 and J usage is TRBJ2-3; no reliable D call. There are 15 residues in the CDR3. Germline lookup yields CDR1 SEHNR and CDR2 FQNEAQ (reference sequence). Deletions cut 7 bases from V and 2 bases from J, with 16 bases between. Here the CDR3 DNA reads TGTGCCAGCACCTCCCTGCGGCAGGTCACAGATACGCAGTATTTT. As protein: CASTSLRQVTDTQYF.

V gene TRBV7-2 combines with J gene TRBJ2-7; 15 bases match TRBD2. Trimming cost V 3 bases and J 5 bases; bases outside gene matches: 2. The CDR3 is made up of 15 amino acids. Per germline, CDR1 SGHTA and CDR2 FQGNSA. CDR3 nucleotides: TGTGCCAGCAGCTTTGGACTAGCGGGGGGGCACGAGCAGTACTTC. Its protein product is CASSFGLAGGHEQYF.

The chain combines TRBV6-5 with TRBJ1-4, with TRBD1 as a possible D gene (6 bases). Germline loops: CDR1 MNHEY, CDR2 SVGAGI. This CDR3 comprises 15 residues. Between the trimmed V and J ends, which lost 4 bases and 6 bases, there was a span of 15 bases. In DNA form, the CDR3 reads TGTGCCAGCAGTTTATCAGACAGGAGCTATGAAAAACTGTTTTTT. As protein: CASSLSDRSYEKLFF.

DNA for the CDR3: TGTGCCAGTAGTATAGCAGCGGGAGATTACTACGAGCAGTACTTC. This codes for CASSIAAGDYYEQYF. The V and J genes are TRBV19 and TRBJ2-7, with TRBD2 identical over 8 bases. The CDR3 is made up of 15 amino acids. V dropped 1 base and J dropped 3; count of bases not matched to a gene: 5. CDR1 is LNHDA, CDR2 SQIVND, per germline (reference sequence).

The gene calls are TRBV25-1 and TRBJ1-5; a weak D match, TRBD1 (5 bases). With 4 bases removed from V and 3 bases from J, the gap between germline ends came to 10 bases. This CDR3 spans 14 amino acids. Germline CDR1 and CDR2: MGHDK and SYGVNS. CDR3 nucleotides: TGTGCCAGCAGTGTAACAGGAATCAATCAGCCCCAGCATTTT. Encoded protein: CASSVTGINQPQHF.

V is TRBV7-3 and J is TRBJ2-2; 9 bases match TRBD1. After removal of 4 bases from V and 1 base from J, the junction contained 1 base not matched to a gene. CDR3 length: 15 residues. Germline-derived CDR1 and CDR2 are SGHTA and FQGTGA. The CDR3 DNA follows: TGTGCCAGCAGCTCGGACAGGGGGAACACCGGGGAGCTGTTTTTT. Translating gives CASSSDRGNTGELFF.

The chain couples TRBV30 to TRBJ1-5; no definite D call. V gave up 4 bases and J gave up 0 bases, with 7 bases separating them. CDR1 and CDR2 from the germline V gene are GTSNPN and SVGIG (reference sequence). The CDR3 is 13 amino acids. CDR3 residues: CAWTGDSNQPQHF. The CDR3, as DNA: TGTGCCTGGACCGGGGATAGCAATCAGCCCCAGCATTTT.

The chain combines TRBV28 with TRBJ2-7; 7 nucleotides match TRBD2. Trimming at V came to 6 bases and at J to 0 bases, leaving 8 bases not matched to a gene. From germline, CDR1 is MDHEN and CDR2 SYDVKM. This CDR3 spans 15 amino acids. For the CDR3, the DNA is TGTGCCAGCAGCCGCAGCGGGGTCGGCTCCTACGAGCAGTACTTC. This gives the protein CASSRSGVGSYEQYF.

V is TRBV19 and J is TRBJ2-4; 8 bases agree with TRBD1. CDR3 length equals 14 residues. Germline values: CDR1 LNHDA, CDR2 SQIVND (reference sequence). The V and J ends lost 5 bases and 6 bases, in that order; junction bases with no gene match: 6. The CDR3 bases are TGTGCCAGTAGTCTCTGGACAGGGCGAAACATTCAGTACTTC. It specifies CASSLWTGRNIQYF.

This clone was detected a few times. The J gene is TRBJ1-5, the V gene TRBV28; 7 bases map to TRBD1. Germline CDR1 reads MDHEN; CDR2 reads SYDVKM. Losses at the gene ends were 8 bases for V and 4 bases for J; bases not matched to a gene: 8. The CDR3 loop spans 14 amino acids. The CDR3 is CASLTGSRNQPQHF. CDR3 nucleotide sequence: TGTGCCAGCCTGACAGGGAGTCGTAATCAGCCCCAGCATTTT.

This clone was seen only once. The chain couples TRBV7-8 to TRBJ2-2, with D possibly being TRBD1 (6 bases). Germline CDR1 SGHVS, CDR2 FQNEAQ. CDR3 length equals 17 residues. Deletions cut 1 base from V and 5 bases from J, with 17 bases between. The CDR3 nucleotides are TGTGCCAGCAGCTTAGACGCCGGGGCAGGGGTAACCGGGGAGCTGTTTTTT. The encoded protein is CASSLDAGAGVTGELFF. The whole variable domain, filled in from reference TRBV7-8 and TRBJ2-2, reads GAGVSQSPRYKVAKRGQDVALRCDPISGHVSLFWYQQALGQGPEFLTYFQNEAQLDKSGLPSDRFFAERPEGSVSTLKIQRTQQEDSAVYLCASSLDAGAGVTGELFFGEGSRLTVL.